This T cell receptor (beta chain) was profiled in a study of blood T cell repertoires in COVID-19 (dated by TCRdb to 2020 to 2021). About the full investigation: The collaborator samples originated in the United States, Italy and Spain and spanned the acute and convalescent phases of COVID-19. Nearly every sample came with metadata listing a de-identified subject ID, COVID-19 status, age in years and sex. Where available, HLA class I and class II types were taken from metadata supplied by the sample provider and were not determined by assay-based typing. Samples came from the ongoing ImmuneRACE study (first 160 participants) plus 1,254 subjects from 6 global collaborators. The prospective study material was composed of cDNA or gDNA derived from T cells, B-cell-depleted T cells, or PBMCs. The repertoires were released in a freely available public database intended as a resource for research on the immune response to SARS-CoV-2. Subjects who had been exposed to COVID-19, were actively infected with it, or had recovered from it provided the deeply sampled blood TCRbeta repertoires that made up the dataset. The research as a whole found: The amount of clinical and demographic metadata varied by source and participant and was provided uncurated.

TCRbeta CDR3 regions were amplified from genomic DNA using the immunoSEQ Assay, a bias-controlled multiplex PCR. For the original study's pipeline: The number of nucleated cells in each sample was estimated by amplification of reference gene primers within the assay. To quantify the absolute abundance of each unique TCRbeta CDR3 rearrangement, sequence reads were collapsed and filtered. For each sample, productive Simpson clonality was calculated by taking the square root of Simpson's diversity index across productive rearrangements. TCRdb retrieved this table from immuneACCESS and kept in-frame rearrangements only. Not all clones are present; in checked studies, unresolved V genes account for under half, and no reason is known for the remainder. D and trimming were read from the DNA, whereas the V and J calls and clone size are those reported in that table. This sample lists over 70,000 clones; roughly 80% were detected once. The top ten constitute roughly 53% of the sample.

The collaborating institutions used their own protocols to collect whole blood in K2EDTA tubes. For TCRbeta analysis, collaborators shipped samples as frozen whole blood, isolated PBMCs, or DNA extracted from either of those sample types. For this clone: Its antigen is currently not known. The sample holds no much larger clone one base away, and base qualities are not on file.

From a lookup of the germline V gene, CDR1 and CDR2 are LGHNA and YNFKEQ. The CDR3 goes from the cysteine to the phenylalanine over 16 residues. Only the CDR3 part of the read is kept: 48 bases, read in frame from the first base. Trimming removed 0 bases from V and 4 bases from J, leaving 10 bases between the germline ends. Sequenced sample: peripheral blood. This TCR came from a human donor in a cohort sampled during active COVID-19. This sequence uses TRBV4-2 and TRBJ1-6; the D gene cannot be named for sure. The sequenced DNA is TGTGCCAGCAGCCAAGATCAGTCAGGATATAATTCACCCCTCCACTTT. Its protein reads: CASSQDQSGYNSPLHF.